The 18 T cell receptor beta chains presented below share a single source sample, sequenced in a study of blood T cells in healthy people across ages. A sample-barcoded 5' primer and a J-beta primer mix were used in a second PCR of roughly 7 to 11 cycles. TCRdb reanalysed the 5' RACE reads using MiXCR and keeps one entry per CDR3 protein. The table shows about 1,000,000 distinct CDR3 sequences, with over 35% occurring only once. The specimen was blood. These receptors were taken from a woman aged 55-70 years in good health.

V and J are TRBV9 and TRBJ1-1, with TRBD1 as a possible D gene (6 bases). V dropped 0 bases and J dropped 5 bases, with 14 bases sitting between them. This CDR3 has 15 residues. Germline CDR1 is SGDLS and CDR2 is YYNGEE. This CDR3 is CASSVVGRGSTEAFF. Here the CDR3 DNA reads TGTGCCAGCAGCGTAGTGGGGAGGGGGAGTACTGAAGCTTTCTTT.

This clonotype came up a few times. The chain combines TRBV28 with TRBJ2-7, with 7 bases that match TRBD1. With V trimmed by 7 bases and J by 3 bases, 3 bases remained unmatched. The CDR3 covers 12 residues. CDR1 is MDHEN and CDR2 is SYDVKM in the germline V gene. The CDR3 is CASTGGNYEQYF. The CDR3, as DNA: TGTGCCAGCACAGGGGGTAACTACGAGCAGTACTTC.

The J gene is TRBJ2-7, the V gene TRBV6-1; 11 nucleotides match TRBD2. The CDR3 is 15 amino acids. V was pared by 3 bases and J by 3 bases, with 4 bases of the junction left unmatched. CDR1 is MNHNS and CDR2 is SASEGT in the germline V gene. CDR3 residues: CASSEIAGGNYEQYF. CDR3 nucleotides: TGTGCCAGCAGTGAGATAGCGGGAGGGAACTACGAGCAGTACTTC.

The J gene is TRBJ2-7, the V gene TRBV10-3; 7 bases are shared with TRBD1. The CDR3 has 12 amino acids. Germline-derived CDR1 and CDR2 are ENHRY and SYGVKD. V was pared by 6 bases and J by 4 bases, with 3 bases of the junction left unmatched. The DNA for the CDR3 is TGTGCCATCAGCCCGACAGGGTACGAGCAGTACTTC. Its protein is CAISPTGYEQYF.

The V gene is TRBV20-1, the J gene TRBJ2-5; a weak D match, TRBD2 (5 bases). The CDR3 covers 13 residues. V lost 3 bases and J 5 bases, leaving 13 bases between the germline ends. Germline V gene sequence: CDR1 DFQATT, CDR2 SNEGSKA (reference sequence). CDR3 coding DNA: TGCAGTGCTAGTCCCCTAGCTCGGGAGACCCAGTACTTC. Translation: CSASPLARETQYF.

The chain uses TRBV21-1 and TRBJ2-7; the table's D call, TRBD1, was not checked against the DNA. TRBV21-1 is tagged as a pseudogene. The CDR3 runs to 21 residues. In nucleotides, the CDR3 is TGTGCCAGCAGCAAAGGAGGATCTTTTTCGGGGGCGGGACCCAATTCCTACGAGCAGTACTTC. Its protein product is CASSKGGSFSGAGPNSYEQYF.

This clonotype was detected many times. This chain links TRBV6-1 with TRBJ2-3; 13 bases map to TRBD2. Germline V gene lookup returns CDR1 MNHNS and CDR2 SASEGT. This CDR3 spans 19 amino acids. The V segment lost 8 bases and the J segment 2 bases; nucleotides outside the gene matches: 16. For the CDR3, the DNA is TGTGCCAGCCGATCCGGGACTTCGGGACTAGCGGGGTACACAGATACGCAGTATTTT. It is translated as CASRSGTSGLAGYTDTQYF.

This clonotype was counted a few times. The V call is TRBV9, the J call TRBJ2-3, with TRBD2 as a possible D gene (5 bases). V was cut by 6 bases and J by 4 bases, with 18 bases left in between. Germline V gene data show CDR1 as SGDLS and CDR2 as YYNGEE. This CDR3 is 15 amino acids long. The CDR3 nucleotides read TGTGCCAGCAACCCCGGGCTTAGCGTACCAGATACGCAGTATTTT. Translated, it gives CASNPGLSVPDTQYF.

This chain uses TRBV30 with TRBJ2-3; 11 bases agree with TRBD2. Losses at the gene ends were 1 base for V and 3 bases for J; bases not matched to a gene: 3. This CDR3 region has 15 residues. The germline CDR1 and CDR2 sequences are GTSNPN and SVGIG (reference sequence). The CDR3 DNA reads TGTGCCTGGAGTGCACTAGCGGGAGATACAGATACGCAGTATTTT. Translating it yields CAWSALAGDTDTQYF. Full variable domain (rest looked up from reference TRBV30 and TRBJ2-3): SQTIHQWPATLVQPVGSPLSLECTVEGTSNPNLYWYRQAAGRGLQLLFYSVGIGQISSEVPQNLSASRPQDRQFILSSKKLLLSDSGFYLCAWSALAGDTDTQYFGPGTRLTVL.

The rearrangement joins TRBV29-1 to TRBJ2-1; TRBD1 might be the D (5 bases). V was shortened by 3 bases and J by 12 bases, with 15 bases between the two germline ends. Per germline, CDR1 SQVTM and CDR2 ANQGSEA. The CDR3 has 12 residues. The CDR3, as DNA: TGCAGCGTTGATCTGGCTAGGGGTGGGCAGTTCTTC. It codes for CSVDLARGGQFF.

The rearrangement uses TRBV9 and TRBJ2-3, with 9 bases fitting TRBD1. Germline trimming cut 0 bases from V and 2 bases from J; bases unmatched to any gene: 4. The germline V gene has CDR1 SGDLS and CDR2 YYNGEE. The CDR3 contains 16 residues. In nucleotides, the CDR3 is TGTGCCAGCAGCGTAGGGGACAGGGAAGACACAGATACGCAGTATTTT. It translates to CASSVGDREDTDTQYF.

CDR3 DNA sequence: TGCAGTGCGGATACGCCTTATGGTGAGCAGTTCTTC. Protein sequence: CSADTPYGEQFF. The chain employs TRBV20-1 and TRBJ2-1; D remains unclear. The germline gives CDR1 DFQATT, CDR2 SNEGSKA (reference sequence). CDR3 size: 12 residues. Trimming stripped 6 bases from V and 9 bases from J, with 15 bases between.

This clonotype was seen more than once but under ten times. The chain has TRBV6-1 and TRBJ2-5; D gene ambiguous. The CDR3 has 12 residues. Germline V gene sequence: CDR1 MNHNS, CDR2 SASEGT. Trimming took off 4 bases at V and 0 bases at J, with 3 bases between the two ends. The CDR3 loop is CASSAHQETQYF. The DNA of the CDR3 is TGTGCCAGCAGTGCCCACCAAGAGACCCAGTACTTC.

The chain links TRBV27 to TRBJ2-4; no firm D call. Judging by the DNA end, TRBJ2-7 fits better; the J call may be wrong. This CDR3 is built from 15 residues. CDR1 and CDR2 from the germline V gene are MNHEY and SMNVEV (reference sequence). The CDR3 bases are TGTGCCAGCAGTACATCAAGGCTCTCTTTAGACGAGCAGTACTTC. This sequence encodes CASSTSRLSLDEQYF.

In its sample, this clonotype was seen a few times. The rearrangement links TRBV7-3 to TRBJ2-3; D call uncertain. Germline V gene sequence: CDR1 SGHTA, CDR2 FQGTGA. V was trimmed by 2 bases and J by 4 bases, leaving 13 bases between them. There are 15 residues in the CDR3. CDR3 bases: TGTGCCAGCAGCTTACGGGTCAGCTTCTCAGATACGCAGTATTTT. Protein: CASSLRVSFSDTQYF.

In DNA, the CDR3 is TGTGCCAGCAGCTTAGGGACAGGGCTGGATGGCAATCAGCCCCAGCATTTT. Its translation is CASSLGTGLDGNQPQHF. The chain uses TRBV7-6 and TRBJ1-5; 8 nucleotides line up with TRBD1. The CDR3 is 17 residues long. Germline CDR1 SGHVS, CDR2 FNYEAQ. Trimming cost V 1 base and J 2 bases; bases outside gene matches: 7.

Here the CDR3 DNA reads TGTGCCAGCAGTGAAGCCCCGGCAGGGGTGAACTATGGCTACACCTTC. Protein sequence: CASSEAPAGVNYGYTF. The genes are TRBV6-1 and TRBJ1-2; possibly TRBD1 for D (6 bases). The CDR3 has 16 residues. The germline V gene has CDR1 MNHNS and CDR2 SASEGT. The V end was cut by 0 bases, the J end by 2 bases, with 13 bases between.

The chain recombines TRBV20-1 with TRBJ2-3; 7 nucleotides align to TRBD2. V was clipped by 6 bases and J by 6 bases; unmatched bases: 15. Germline-derived CDR1 and CDR2 are DFQATT and SNEGSKA (reference sequence). This CDR3 comprises 15 residues. CDR3 protein: CSAPPAGGGPDTQYF. The CDR3 DNA follows: TGCAGTGCACCTCCTGCCGGCGGGGGACCGGATACGCAGTATTTT.